The TCR beta chain under discussion was sequenced for a study of blood T cell repertoires in COVID-19. CDR1 SGHAT and CDR2 FQNNGV come from the germline V gene. Between the trimmed V and J ends, which lost 2 bases and 1 base, there was a span of 14 bases. The CDR3 consists of 16 residues. Source study methods: Estimates of nucleated cell counts were drawn from the amplification of reference gene primers. This table comes from immunoSEQ multiplex PCR, and its TCRdb copy is limited to in-frame clones, with some not included. The V and J calls and the clone size are those of that table, but D and trimming were determined from the DNA. Counted here are about 120,000 clones, about 85% occurring once; the ten biggest clones make up 3.4%.

The sequence derives from a man aged 35 to 55 with acute or convalescent COVID-19. The sequenced material came from peripheral blood. V gene TRBV11-2 combines with J gene TRBJ1-2; perhaps TRBD1 as D (6 bases). CDR3 DNA sequence: TGTGCCAGCAGCTTAAGGACAGCCGCTTTTAACTATGGCTACACCTTC. It codes for CASSLRTAAFNYGYTF.